One and the same sample provided the 23 T cell receptor beta chains below, sequenced in a study of human T cells and chemical hapten exposure. TCRdb ran MiXCR on the RACE reads and lists one entry per CDR3 protein. The data contain about 80,000 distinct CDR3 sequences, around 15% of them singletons. The time point is: pre-sensitization, week 0. Stated treatment: therapeutic diphenylcyclopropenone sensitization with weekly scalp DPC. This specimen was whole blood, taken in connection with sensitization to the hapten diphenylcyclopropenone (DPC). These receptors all come from a woman between 45 and 65 years old with alopecia areata. Some clones in this sample may be carry-over from other donors' samples.

At least ten counts were recorded for this clonotype. This chain connects TRBV20-1 to TRBJ2-1, with unresolved D. The V end lost 5 bases, the J end lost 6 bases, and 11 bases lay between the germline ends. Per germline, CDR1 DFQATT and CDR2 SNEGSKA (reference sequence). The CDR3 covers 12 residues. CDR3 in amino acids: CSAEDKFNEQFF. The CDR3 DNA follows: TGCAGTGCTGAAGACAAATTCAATGAGCAGTTCTTC.

Ten or more counts support this clonotype. The chain employs TRBV29-1 and TRBJ2-2; 8 nucleotides align to TRBD1. The germline gives CDR1 SQVTM, CDR2 ANQGSEA. This CDR3 is built from 14 residues. The V and J ends lost 5 bases and 1 base, in that order; junction bases with no gene match: 3. CDR3 sequence (DNA): TGCAGCGTTCAAACAGGGGGGAACACCGGGGAGCTGTTTTTT. It encodes CSVQTGGNTGELFF.

The chain is built from TRBV20-1 and TRBJ2-7; D uncertain. CDR1 and CDR2 from the germline V gene are DFQATT and SNEGSKA (reference sequence). This CDR3 is 13 amino acids long. V was trimmed by 0 bases and J by 3 bases, leaving 9 bases between them. As DNA, the CDR3 is TGCAGTGCTAGAGACGTCGGTATCTACGAGCAGTACTTC. This translates into CSARDVGIYEQYF.

This clonotype was counted only a few times. The rearrangement joins TRBV29-1 to TRBJ2-1, with 9 bases that match TRBD2. V shed 5 bases and J 2 bases; nucleotides not matched to a gene: 10. Germline V gene data show CDR1 as SQVTM and CDR2 as ANQGSEA. This CDR3 spans 16 amino acids. The DNA for the CDR3 is TGCAGCGTTCCCCAGGTGGTAGCGGGAGCCTACAATGAGCAGTTCTTC. Translated: CSVPQVVAGAYNEQFF.

This clonotype was seen a handful of times. This chain uses TRBV7-2 with TRBJ2-2; 15 bases are a match to TRBD2. Germline CDR1 is SGHTA and CDR2 is FQGNSA. V trimming: 6 bases; J trimming: 6 bases; junction bases outside the gene matches: 5. This CDR3 is 16 amino acids long. The CDR3 DNA reads TGTGCCAGCAGTTCGGGACTAGCGGGAGGATCCGGGGAGCTGTTTTTT. It encodes CASSSGLAGGSGELFF.

The rearrangement uses TRBV6-2 or TRBV6-3 and TRBJ1-5; D unresolved. This CDR3 has 15 residues. From germline, CDR1 is MNHEY and CDR2 SVGEGT. The V end was cut by 7 bases, the J end by 3 bases, with 16 bases between. In DNA form, the CDR3 reads TGTGCCAGCAACGAGTACAGCCGGTACAATCAGCCCCAGCATTTT. Protein: CASNEYSRYNQPQHF.

This clonotype has a count of ten or more. The rearrangement links TRBV7-9 to TRBJ2-1; 7 bases align to TRBD2. Germline trimming cut 0 bases from V and 5 bases from J; bases unmatched to any gene: 1. The germline CDR1 and CDR2 sequences are SEHNR and FQNEAQ (reference sequence). The CDR3 contains 14 residues. The CDR3 nucleotides read TGTGCCAGCAGCTTAGCGGGAGGGAACAATGAGCAGTTCTTC. This encodes CASSLAGGNNEQFF.

This clonotype occurred a few times. The gene calls are TRBV28 and TRBJ1-2, with D possibly TRBD1 on 5 matching bases. V was cut by 3 bases and J by 5 bases, with 7 bases left in between. CDR3 length equals 12 residues. The germline V gene has CDR1 MDHEN and CDR2 SYDVKM. CDR3 loop: CASSLDTYGYTF. The CDR3, as DNA: TGTGCCAGCAGTTTGGACACGTATGGCTACACCTTC.

This clonotype was observed a few times. The chain has TRBV7-2 and TRBJ1-1; maybe TRBD1 (5 bases). Germline CDR1 reads SGHTA; CDR2 reads FQGNSA. V was trimmed by 2 bases and J by 3 bases, leaving 10 bases between them. The CDR3 contains 14 residues. CDR3 coding DNA: TGTGCCAGCAGCTTATTCAGGGACGACACTGAAGCTTTCTTT. Its protein product is CASSLFRDDTEAFF.

The CDR3 coding sequence is TGTGCCAGCGCAAGTTGGATCGACGGACGCTTCATGAACACTGAAGCTTTCTTT. Translated, it gives CASASWIDGRFMNTEAFF. The J gene is TRBJ1-1, the V gene TRBV12-3 or TRBV12-4; D not certain. The CDR3 length is 18 residues. V was clipped by 8 bases and J by 0 bases, with 25 bases between them.

DNA for the CDR3: TGTGCCAGCAGTTACAGGGGGGGACCCCTCCACTTT. Translating gives CASSYRGGPLHF. The chain recombines TRBV6-5 with TRBJ1-6, with TRBD1 as a possible D gene (6 bases). V was cut by 2 bases and J by 12 bases, with 8 bases left in between. CDR1 is MNHEY, CDR2 SVGAGI, per germline. There are 12 residues in the CDR3.

J is TRBJ2-1 and V is TRBV20-1; 7 bases match TRBD1. CDR3 length equals 18 residues. Trimming took 0 bases from V and 4 from J; bases not matched to a gene: 15. CDR1 and CDR2 from the germline V gene are DFQATT and SNEGSKA (reference sequence). The CDR3 sequence is CSARDRLGRQGSYNEQFF. CDR3 sequence (DNA): TGCAGTGCTAGAGATCGGCTCGGTAGACAGGGCTCATACAATGAGCAGTTCTTC.

The chain joins TRBV27 to TRBJ2-3; D is possibly TRBD1 (6 bases). The V end was cut by 5 bases, the J end by 2 bases, with 17 bases between. The germline CDR1 and CDR2 sequences are MNHEY and SMNVEV (reference sequence). The CDR3 runs 16 residues. The chain's CDR3 is CASSPFGQGYTDTQYF. The CDR3 region has the DNA TGTGCCAGCAGTCCGTTTGGCCAGGGGTACACAGATACGCAGTATTTT.

This chain links TRBV18 with TRBJ1-1; D is ambiguous. The CDR3 runs to 13 residues. The V end was cut by 4 bases, the J end by 5 bases, with 11 bases between. Germline loops: CDR1 KGHSH, CDR2 LQKENI. The DNA of the CDR3 is TGTGCCAGCTCACGTCTTGATCGGACTGAAGCTTTCTTT. It specifies CASSRLDRTEAFF. Together with reference TRBV18 and TRBJ1-1, the CDR3 gives the full variable domain: NAGVMQNPRHLVRRRGQEARLRCSPMKGHSHVYWYRQLPEEGLKFMVYLQKENIIDESGMPKERFSAEFPKEGPSILRIQQVVRGDSAAYFCASSRLDRTEAFFGQGTRLTVV.

This clonotype was observed a handful of times. V usage is TRBV29-1 and J usage is TRBJ2-1, with TRBD2 matching over 8 bases. Germline V gene data show CDR1 as SQVTM and CDR2 as ANQGSEA. CDR3 length equals 12 residues. V gave up 6 bases and J gave up 8 bases; unmatched junction bases: 6. CDR3 DNA: TGCAGCGTAAAAAGCGGGAGTTATGAGCAGTTCTTC. Translation: CSVKSGSYEQFF.

This clonotype showed up just a few times. V is TRBV6-1 and J is TRBJ1-6, with 7 bases lining up with TRBD1. Per the germline V gene, CDR1 is MNHNS and CDR2 is SASEGT. V trimming: 3 bases; J trimming: 8 bases; junction bases outside the gene matches: 7. The CDR3 spans 15 residues. The CDR3 nucleotides are TGTGCCAGCAGTGACCTCCGACAGGGTTATTCACCCCTCCACTTT. This sequence encodes CASSDLRQGYSPLHF.

This clonotype appeared a few times. The V gene is TRBV5-1, the J gene TRBJ1-1; D ambiguous. The V and J ends lost 4 bases and 5 bases respectively, with 15 bases between them. CDR1 is SGHRS, CDR2 YFSETQ, per germline. The length of the CDR3 is 14 residues. CDR3 in amino acids: CASSPSDLITEAFF. Written as DNA, the CDR3 is TGCGCCAGCAGCCCTTCGGACTTGATTACTGAAGCTTTCTTT. The variable domain in full, with the rest retrieved from reference TRBV5-1 and TRBJ1-1, is KAGVTQTPRYLIKTRGQQVTLSCSPISGHRSVSWYQQTPGQGLQFLFEYFSETQRNKGNFPGRFSGRQFSNSRSEMNVSTLELGDSALYLCASSPSDLITEAFFGQGTRLTVV.

The rearrangement joins TRBV2 to TRBJ2-3; 8 bases agree with TRBD2. Germline V gene lookup returns CDR1 SNHLY and CDR2 FYNNEI. J lost 3 bases, V lost 11 bases, and 10 bases had no gene match. The CDR3 is made up of 14 amino acids. The CDR3 reads CARTGGRKTDTQYF. Here the CDR3 DNA reads TGTGCCCGAACGGGCGGGAGGAAGACAGATACGCAGTATTTT.

The chain links TRBV2 to TRBJ2-5; tentative D call: TRBD2 (6 bases). The CDR3 consists of 14 residues. Germline V gives CDR1 SNHLY, CDR2 FYNNEI. Trimming took 6 bases from V and 1 from J, leaving 12 bases between them. CDR3 residues: CASSRLAVQETQYF. The CDR3 region has the DNA TGTGCCAGCAGCCGCTTAGCGGTCCAAGAGACCCAGTACTTC.

This clonotype turned up a few times. The chain uses TRBV5-4 and TRBJ2-7; D possibly corresponds to TRBD2 (6 bases). Germline loops: CDR1 SGHNT, CDR2 YYREEE (reference sequence). The CDR3 is 13 residues long. Deletions cut 5 bases from V and 3 bases from J, with 12 bases between. The CDR3 reads CASRSGLHYEQYF. For the CDR3, the DNA is TGTGCCAGCAGGTCGGGACTCCACTACGAGCAGTACTTC.

The CDR3 spells CASSPVNQPQHF. The CDR3 bases are TGTGCCAGCTCACCGGTGAATCAGCCCCAGCATTTT. The gene calls are TRBV18 and TRBJ1-5; D is unclear. Germline V CDR1 and CDR2: KGHSH, LQKENI. V was pared by 3 bases and J by 4 bases, with 4 bases between. The CDR3 is 12 residues long.

Remarks on this clonotype: The germline gene is not matched at one end of the junction; a read error may be the cause. V gene TRBV4-1 combines with J gene TRBJ2-1; TRBD2 aligns across 10 bases. This CDR3 is 14 amino acids long. Germline assignment: CDR1 MGHRA and CDR2 YSYEKL. The DNA of the CDR3 is TGCGCCAGCAGCCTATCGGGACTAGCGAACCGAAGGGTCTTC. The encoded protein is CASSLSGLANRRVF.

The sample holds many counts of this clonotype. The gene calls are TRBV5-5 and TRBJ1-4; the D is unclear. The CDR3 consists of 15 residues. The germline V and J ends were trimmed by 1 base and 5 bases, with 12 bases remaining between them. Per germline, CDR1 SGHKS and CDR2 YYEKEE (reference sequence). CDR3 nucleotide sequence: TGTGCCAGCAGCTTGAGCAGGCTTACCAATGAAAAACTGTTTTTT. Amino acid sequence: CASSLSRLTNEKLFF.